This T cell receptor beta chain was sequenced during a study of T cell repertoires in ileal Crohn's disease (dated by TCRdb to the late 2010s). Context from the whole study: The median duration of disease was 7.5 to 9.5 years, and at the time of surgery 35% to 45% of patients were active smokers. A prospective multicentre cohort supplied the 55 to 60 Crohn's disease patients whose TCR repertoires were analysed. Roughly half of the patients were given postoperative therapy, with ten to twelve receiving thiopurines and fewer than 20 receiving anti-TNF agents. The study sequenced 150 to 200 mucosal samples from 55 or so patients, taken at several locations on the surgical specimen and at postoperative endoscopy. Surgery was performed for a complication in all patients, with stricturing disease in roughly 60% and penetrating disease in around 40%. Running in parallel with the study was a multicentre cohort set up to find predictors of early endoscopic recurrence following ileocolonic resection. Endoscopic postoperative recurrence was defined by a Rutgeerts score above i0.

Eligible patients were adults with ileal or ileocolonic Crohn's disease who had an indication for ileocolonic resection. Whole ileal mucosal biopsies were kept frozen at -80 degrees C prior to DNA extraction. A TRizol-based method was used to extract genomic DNA from the frozen whole biopsies, and the DNA was quantified with a NanoDrop 2000 spectrophotometer. What the work shows at the level of the full study, not this receptor alone: Sorted CD8 T cells carried more high-frequency clones than CD4 T cells, suggesting mucosal expansions were mainly CD8. A significantly higher proportion of clonal expansions was observed in active smokers at surgery than in non-smokers (about 25% vs 18%, p=0.02). Only a subgroup of patients, of unstated size, had mucosal CD4 and CD8 T cells sorted and sequenced. Endoscopic recurrence was linked to a higher percentage of high-frequency clones at surgery, and recurrence occurred in every patient whose clonality exceeded 26.8% (18/57).

As to this clone: Its antigen is not yet known. No base quality values were provided; no much bigger clone lies one nucleotide off.

Five hundred nanograms of biopsy DNA per sample were submitted for commercial TCRB immunosequencing. CDR3 regions were amplified from genomic DNA by Adaptive Biotechnology using a two-step, amplification bias-controlled multiplex PCR. Primers covering every V and J gene segment were used in the first PCR, while barcodes and Illumina adapters were added in the second PCR. CDR3 libraries were sequenced on an Illumina instrument. Turning to the authors' computational methods: Analysis combined the vendor-provided pipelines with custom analysis of raw data in R/Bioconductor under R version 3.3.0. Clonality, which ranges from 0 to 1, was calculated as the inverse of the normalised Shannon entropy across all productive clones. High-frequency clones were defined as the repertoire share of the top 100 clones, retaining only clones passing a 95% confidence test. Repertoire diversity was measured with the Simpson index, and overlap between samples was measured with the Morisita-Horn index. The clones in this table, taken by TCRdb from immuneACCESS, are in-frame only. Not every clone is retained; where verified, under half of the shortfall comes from an unresolved V gene, and the cause of the rest is unknown. That table gives V, J and clone size, and the DNA gave D and trimming. The sample table shows around 1,800 clones, and 84% are seen once. Around 15% of the sample is in the top ten clones.

For CDR1 and CDR2, the germline V gene (reference sequence) lists LNHDA and SQIVND. Counted from cysteine to phenylalanine, this CDR3 has 14 amino acids. CDR3 DNA only is kept here, 42 bases in frame from base 1. V loses 4 bases of germline sequence and J loses 7 bases, and the interval between the two ends is 16 bases. The chain is made from TRBV19 and TRBJ1-2; matching of 5 bases hints at TRBD1 as the D gene. This sequence originates from an adult with Crohn's disease. Sequences were obtained from ileal tissue. The CDR3: CASSTVGLLGGYTF. The DNA is as follows: TGTGCCAGTAGTACCGTGGGGCTCTTAGGTGGCTACACCTTC.